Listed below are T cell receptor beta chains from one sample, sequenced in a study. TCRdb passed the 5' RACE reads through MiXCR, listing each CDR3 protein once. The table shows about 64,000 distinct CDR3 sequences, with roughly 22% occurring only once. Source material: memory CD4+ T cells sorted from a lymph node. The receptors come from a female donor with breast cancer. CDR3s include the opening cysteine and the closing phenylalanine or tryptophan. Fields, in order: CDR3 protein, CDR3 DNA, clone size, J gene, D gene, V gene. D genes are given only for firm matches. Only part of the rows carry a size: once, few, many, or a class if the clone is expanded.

CDR3aa: CASRMDRVGEKLFF
CDR3nt: TGTGCCAGCAGGATGGACAGGGTGGGTGAAAAACTGTTTTTT
abundance: few
j_gene: TRBJ1-4
d_gene: TRBD1
v_gene: TRBV6-5

CDR3aa: CASRRGRGQETQYF
CDR3nt: TGCGCCAGCAGGCGGGGAAGGGGACAAGAGACCCAGTACTTC
abundance: -
j_gene: TRBJ2-5
d_gene: -
v_gene: TRBV5-1

CDR3aa: CASSEISRDAPQYF
CDR3nt: TGTGCCAGCAGTGAAATCTCAAGGGACGCGCCCCAGTACTTC
abundance: -
j_gene: TRBJ2-5
d_gene: -
v_gene: TRBV2

CDR3aa: CATGSAGGETQYF
CDR3nt: TGTGCCACCGGAAGTGCAGGTGGAGAGACCCAGTACTTC
abundance: few
j_gene: TRBJ2-5
d_gene: -
v_gene: TRBV15

CDR3aa: CASSSVSGYTF
CDR3nt: TGTGCCAGCAGTTCGGTATCGGGCTACACCTTC
abundance: many
j_gene: TRBJ1-2
d_gene: -
v_gene: TRBV6-1

CDR3aa: CASSSQGADNNEQFF
CDR3nt: TGCGCCAGCAGCTCGCAGGGGGCGGATAACAATGAGCAGTTCTTC
abundance: few
j_gene: TRBJ2-1
d_gene: TRBD1
v_gene: TRBV5-1

CDR3aa: CASSLGHLNSNQPQHF
CDR3nt: TGCGCCAGCAGCTTGGGCCACCTCAATAGCAATCAGCCCCAGCATTTT
abundance: -
j_gene: TRBJ1-5
d_gene: -
v_gene: TRBV5-1

CDR3aa: CASSLGPNPSYEQYF
CDR3nt: TGTGCCAGCAGCTTAGGCCCCAACCCGTCCTACGAGCAGTACTTC
abundance: few
j_gene: TRBJ2-7
d_gene: -
v_gene: TRBV7-3

CDR3aa: CASSLRVEGTQYF
CDR3nt: TGTGCCAGCAGCTTAAGGGTGGAGGGTACGCAGTATTTT
abundance: -
j_gene: TRBJ2-3
d_gene: -
v_gene: TRBV11-3

CDR3aa: CSVAISGDTDTQYF
CDR3nt: TGCAGCGTTGCAATTAGCGGGGACACAGATACGCAGTATTTT
abundance: few
j_gene: TRBJ2-3
d_gene: TRBD2
v_gene: TRBV29-1

CDR3aa: CASSFLELDTQYF
CDR3nt: TGCGCCAGCAGCTTTCTGGAGCTGGATACGCAGTATTTT
abundance: many
j_gene: TRBJ2-3
d_gene: -
v_gene: TRBV5-1

CDR3aa: CASRVQGPNNEQFF
CDR3nt: TGTGCCAGCAGGGTACAGGGCCCCAACAATGAGCAATTCTTC
abundance: -
j_gene: TRBJ2-1
d_gene: -
v_gene: TRBV25-1

CDR3aa: CATSDSGTNYGYTF
CDR3nt: TGTGCCACCAGTGATTCCGGGACCAACTATGGCTACACCTTC
abundance: few
j_gene: TRBJ1-2
d_gene: -
v_gene: TRBV24-1

CDR3aa: CASSRDPATGELFF
CDR3nt: TGTGCCAGCAGCCGGGATCCCGCGACCGGGGAGCTGTTTTTT
abundance: few
j_gene: TRBJ2-2
d_gene: -
v_gene: TRBV7-3

CDR3aa: CASSSTGTSGRREQYF
CDR3nt: TGTGCCAGCAGTTCTACCGGGACTAGCGGGAGACGCGAGCAGTACTTC
abundance: -
j_gene: TRBJ2-7
d_gene: TRBD2
v_gene: TRBV12-3/TRBV12-4

CDR3aa: CASSRGGAGGNTIYF
CDR3nt: TGTGCCAGCAGCCGAGGGGGCGCGGGTGGAAACACCATATATTTT
abundance: -
j_gene: TRBJ1-3
d_gene: TRBD1
v_gene: TRBV7-2

CDR3aa: CASSQGTDYGYTF
CDR3nt: TGTGCCAGCAGCCAAGGGACGGATTATGGCTACACCTTC
abundance: -
j_gene: TRBJ1-2
d_gene: -
v_gene: TRBV4-1

CDR3aa: CASRNQGAGQPQHF
CDR3nt: TGTGCCAGCAGGAATCAGGGGGCCGGGCAGCCCCAGCATTTT
abundance: many
j_gene: TRBJ1-5
d_gene: TRBD1
v_gene: TRBV6-1

CDR3aa: CASSLAGSYGYTF
CDR3nt: TGTGCCAGCAGCCTTGCCGGGTCCTATGGCTACACCTTC
abundance: few
j_gene: TRBJ1-2
d_gene: -
v_gene: TRBV11-2

CDR3aa: CASSLAQTQYF
CDR3nt: TGTGCCAGCAGCTTAGCGCAGACCCAGTACTTC
abundance: few
j_gene: TRBJ2-5
d_gene: -
v_gene: TRBV7-2

CDR3aa: CASSQDTGESEKLFF
CDR3nt: TGCGCCAGCAGCCAAGATACAGGGGAAAGTGAAAAACTGTTTTTT
abundance: few
j_gene: TRBJ1-4
d_gene: TRBD1
v_gene: TRBV4-3

CDR3aa: CASENERGANYGYTF
CDR3nt: TGTGCCTCGGAAAACGAAAGGGGAGCTAACTATGGCTACACCTTC
abundance: many
j_gene: TRBJ1-2
d_gene: -
v_gene: TRBV28

CDR3aa: CASSPGATQRNEKLFF
CDR3nt: TGCGCCAGCAGCCCCGGGGCCACCCAAAGGAATGAAAAACTGTTTTTT
abundance: -
j_gene: TRBJ1-4
d_gene: -
v_gene: TRBV5-1

CDR3aa: CASLSGRERNEQFF
CDR3nt: TGTGCCAGCCTTAGCGGGAGGGAGAGGAATGAGCAGTTCTTC
abundance: -
j_gene: TRBJ2-1
d_gene: TRBD2
v_gene: TRBV6-2/TRBV6-3

CDR3aa: CASSAGTNEAFF
CDR3nt: TGTGCCAGCAGCGCCGGGACGAATGAAGCTTTCTTT
abundance: medium-sized
j_gene: TRBJ1-1
d_gene: -
v_gene: TRBV6-5

CDR3aa: CASSLVGGGQETQYF
CDR3nt: TGTGCCAGCAGTTTAGTGGGGGGGGGACAAGAGACCCAGTACTTC
abundance: -
j_gene: TRBJ2-5
d_gene: TRBD2
v_gene: TRBV28

CDR3aa: CASSATHQETQYF
CDR3nt: TGTGCCAGCAGTGCAACCCATCAAGAGACCCAGTACTTC
abundance: few
j_gene: TRBJ2-5
d_gene: -
v_gene: TRBV2

CDR3aa: CASSPGRGWNEQFF
CDR3nt: TGTGCCAGCAGCCCAGGGAGGGGGTGGAATGAGCAGTTCTTC
abundance: many
j_gene: TRBJ2-1
d_gene: -
v_gene: TRBV9

CDR3aa: CASSTPLAGVGDTQYF
CDR3nt: TGTGCCAGTAGTACCCCACTAGCGGGAGTGGGAGATACGCAGTATTTT
abundance: -
j_gene: TRBJ2-3
d_gene: TRBD2
v_gene: TRBV19

CDR3aa: CASRRLGPNYGYTF
CDR3nt: TGTGCCAGCAGGCGACTCGGACCTAACTATGGCTACACCTTC
abundance: many
j_gene: TRBJ1-2
d_gene: -
v_gene: TRBV6-5

CDR3aa: CASSLGGRDLSYEQYF
CDR3nt: TGTGCCAGCAGCTTAGGAGGGCGGGACCTTTCCTACGAGCAGTACTTC
abundance: -
j_gene: TRBJ2-7
d_gene: -
v_gene: TRBV11-3

CDR3aa: CASSYSQTGVNTEAFF
CDR3nt: TGTGCCAGCAGTTACTCACAAACAGGGGTTAACACTGAAGCTTTCTTT
abundance: few
j_gene: TRBJ1-1
d_gene: TRBD1
v_gene: TRBV6-2/TRBV6-3

CDR3aa: CSAWDYLLGGETQYF
CDR3nt: TGCAGTGCTTGGGACTACCTCCTCGGGGGAGAGACCCAGTACTTC
abundance: few
j_gene: TRBJ2-5
d_gene: TRBD2
v_gene: TRBV20-1

CDR3aa: CASSLVQAETQYF
CDR3nt: TGTGCCAGCAGCTTGGTACAGGCGGAGACCCAGTACTTC
abundance: few
j_gene: TRBJ2-5
d_gene: -
v_gene: TRBV5-6

CDR3aa: CASSVSTGDQPQHF
CDR3nt: TGTGCCAGCAGCGTTTCAACAGGGGATCAGCCCCAGCATTTT
abundance: -
j_gene: TRBJ1-5
d_gene: TRBD1
v_gene: TRBV9

CDR3aa: CASSSQGSEQYF
CDR3nt: TGTGCCAGCAGCTCGCAGGGGAGCGAGCAGTACTTC
abundance: -
j_gene: TRBJ2-7
d_gene: -
v_gene: TRBV7-2

CDR3aa: CASSVVDSPHTEAFF
CDR3nt: TGTGCCAGCAGCGTAGTTGACAGCCCCCACACTGAAGCTTTCTTT
abundance: few
j_gene: TRBJ1-1
d_gene: -
v_gene: TRBV9

CDR3aa: CASGGTGHEQFF
CDR3nt: TGTGCCAGCGGCGGGACAGGCCATGAGCAGTTCTTC
abundance: once
j_gene: TRBJ2-1
d_gene: TRBD1
v_gene: TRBV6-2/TRBV6-3

CDR3aa: CASTGQLNEKLFF
CDR3nt: TGTGCCAGCACGGGACAGCTAAATGAAAAACTGTTTTTT
abundance: -
j_gene: TRBJ1-4
d_gene: TRBD1
v_gene: TRBV7-2

CDR3aa: CASSLVGGYTF
CDR3nt: TGTGCCAGCAGCTTAGTAGGTGGCTACACCTTC
abundance: -
j_gene: TRBJ1-2
d_gene: -
v_gene: TRBV7-2

CDR3aa: CSVDAGSRYEQYF
CDR3nt: TGCAGCGTTGATGCGGGGAGTCGGTACGAGCAGTACTTC
abundance: few
j_gene: TRBJ2-7
d_gene: -
v_gene: TRBV29-1

CDR3aa: CSARFHSGPDLQETQYF
CDR3nt: TGCAGTGCTAGATTCCATAGCGGGCCCGACCTCCAAGAGACCCAGTACTTC
abundance: few
j_gene: TRBJ2-5
d_gene: TRBD2
v_gene: TRBV20-1

CDR3aa: CASSREVREGYTF
CDR3nt: TGTGCCAGCAGCCGGGAGGTCAGAGAAGGCTACACCTTC
abundance: -
j_gene: TRBJ1-2
d_gene: -
v_gene: TRBV7-2

CDR3aa: CASSSASGTEQYF
CDR3nt: TGTGCCAGCAGTTCGGCTAGCGGGACCGAGCAGTACTTC
abundance: few
j_gene: TRBJ2-7
d_gene: TRBD2
v_gene: TRBV6-2/TRBV6-3

CDR3aa: CASSVGGNQPQHF
CDR3nt: TGTGCCAGCTCCGTAGGGGGCAACCAGCCCCAGCATTTT
abundance: -
j_gene: TRBJ1-5
d_gene: TRBD1
v_gene: TRBV18

CDR3aa: CSVLRGEKLFF
CDR3nt: TGCAGCGTTCTGAGAGGTGAAAAACTGTTTTTT
abundance: many
j_gene: TRBJ1-4
d_gene: -
v_gene: TRBV29-1

CDR3aa: CASSPGLATQEQFF
CDR3nt: TGCGCCAGCAGCCCCGGACTAGCTACACAGGAGCAGTTCTTC
abundance: -
j_gene: TRBJ2-1
d_gene: TRBD2
v_gene: TRBV5-1

CDR3aa: CASSWDSPRTGELFF
CDR3nt: TGCGCCAGCAGCTGGGACTCTCCGAGGACCGGGGAGCTGTTTTTT
abundance: -
j_gene: TRBJ2-2
d_gene: -
v_gene: TRBV5-1

CDR3aa: CASSPTGNTIYF
CDR3nt: TGCGCCAGCAGCCCGACAGGAAACACCATATATTTT
abundance: -
j_gene: TRBJ1-3
d_gene: -
v_gene: TRBV5-1

CDR3aa: CASSLLLETQYF
CDR3nt: TGTGCCAGCAGCTTACTACTAGAGACCCAGTACTTC
abundance: few
j_gene: TRBJ2-5
d_gene: -
v_gene: TRBV7-2

CDR3aa: CASSYSFGTGLETQYF
CDR3nt: TGTGCCAGCAGTTACTCGTTTGGGACAGGGTTGGAGACCCAGTACTTC
abundance: few
j_gene: TRBJ2-5
d_gene: TRBD1
v_gene: TRBV6-5

CDR3aa: CASSQEGVQPQHF
CDR3nt: TGCGCCAGCAGCCAAGAAGGGGTTCAGCCCCAGCATTTT
abundance: few
j_gene: TRBJ1-5
d_gene: -
v_gene: TRBV4-1

CDR3aa: CASSQPLTPNTEAFF
CDR3nt: TGTGCCAGCAGCCAGCCTCTGACTCCGAACACTGAAGCTTTCTTT
abundance: many
j_gene: TRBJ1-1
d_gene: -
v_gene: TRBV4-2